This record looks at one T cell receptor beta chain sequence and its context. Its antigen remains unknown. TCRdb analysed the RT-PCR reads with MiXCR anew, one entry per CDR3 protein. The table lists about 480,000 distinct CDR3 sequences, 10% to 15% of them singletons, with 13% in the top ten. Germline V lookup: CDR1 MDHEN, CDR2 SYDVKM. This CDR3 spans 15 amino acids. Trimming cost V 6 bases and J 0 bases, with 13 bases left between them. The sample belongs to a study of response to subunit inactivated influenza vaccine. Study results and caveats: Few new T cells, the authors suggested, are recruited by each seasonal influenza vaccination.

This sequence was found in a man aged 45-60 years who received an inactivated influenza vaccine. The source material was PBMCs from blood, sampled more than 35 days after vaccination. The chain joins TRBV28 to TRBJ2-3; D might be TRBD2 (5 bases). CDR3 residues: CASRNLAVSTDTQYF. Here the CDR3 DNA reads TGTGCCAGCAGAAATCTAGCTGTTAGCACAGATACGCAGTATTTT.